This T cell receptor beta chain derives from a study of OX40 agonist ivuxolimab in advanced cancers. The wider study: Dose-escalation patients were diagnosed with hepatocellular carcinoma, melanoma, renal cell cancer or head and neck cancer. Findings of the study overall: The 0.1-3.0 mg/kg partial responders had among the lowest clonal expansion. The study found that CD8+ T cells averaged more expanded clones than CD4+.

Germline V gives CDR1 SGHTA, CDR2 FQGNSA. V shed 8 bases and J shed 5 bases, with 18 bases lying between them. This CDR3 is built from 14 residues. Turning to this clone: Antigen specificity is unknown.

The protocol was immunoSEQ multiplex PCR, while the TCRdb copy is restricted to in-frame clones and leaves out a portion. Of about 93,000 clones in the sample, about 90% were seen once. Sequenced material: CD4+ or CD8+ T cells sorted from blood, taken in a trial of the OX40 agonist ivuxolimab. The clonotype was recovered from an adult with an advanced solid tumor such as melanoma, head and neck, liver or kidney cancer. The genes are TRBV7-2 and TRBJ2-5; D remains ambiguous. The CDR3 loop is CASLAGVILETQYF. The CDR3 DNA is TGTGCCAGCTTAGCAGGAGTGATCCTGGAGACCCAGTACTTC.